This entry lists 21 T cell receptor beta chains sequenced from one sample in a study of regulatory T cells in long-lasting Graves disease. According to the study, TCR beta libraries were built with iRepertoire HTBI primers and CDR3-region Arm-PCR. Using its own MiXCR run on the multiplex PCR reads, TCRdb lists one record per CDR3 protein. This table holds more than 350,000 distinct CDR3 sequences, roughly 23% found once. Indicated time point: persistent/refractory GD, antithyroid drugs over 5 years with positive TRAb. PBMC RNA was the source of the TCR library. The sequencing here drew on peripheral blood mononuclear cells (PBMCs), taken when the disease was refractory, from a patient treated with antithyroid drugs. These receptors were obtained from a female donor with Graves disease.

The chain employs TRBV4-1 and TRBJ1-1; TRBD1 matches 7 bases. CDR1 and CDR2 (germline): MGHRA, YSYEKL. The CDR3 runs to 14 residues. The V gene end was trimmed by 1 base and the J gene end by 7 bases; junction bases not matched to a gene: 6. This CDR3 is CASSQATGPNEAFF. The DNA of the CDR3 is TGCGCCAGCAGCCAAGCGACAGGGCCTAATGAAGCTTTCTTT.

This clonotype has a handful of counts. As DNA, the CDR3 is TGTGCCAGCAGCCAAGATAAGAGGGTTCATATGAACACTGAAGCTTTCTTT. Its protein is CASSQDKRVHMNTEAFF. The V and J genes are TRBV3-1 and TRBJ1-1; D is uncertain. Per germline, CDR1 LGHDT and CDR2 YNNKEL (reference sequence). CDR3 length: 17 amino acids. Trimming pared 0 bases from V and 0 bases from J, leaving 14 bases between.

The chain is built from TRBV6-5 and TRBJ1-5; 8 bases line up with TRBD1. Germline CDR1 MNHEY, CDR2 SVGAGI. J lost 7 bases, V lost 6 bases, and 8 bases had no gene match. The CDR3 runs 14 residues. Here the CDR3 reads CASRYRGAGQPQHF. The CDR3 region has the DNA TGTGCCAGCAGATACAGGGGGGCTGGACAGCCCCAGCATTTT.

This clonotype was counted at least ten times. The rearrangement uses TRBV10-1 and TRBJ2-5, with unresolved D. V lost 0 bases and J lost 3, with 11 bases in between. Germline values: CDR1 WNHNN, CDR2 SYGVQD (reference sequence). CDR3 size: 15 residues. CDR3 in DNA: TGCGCCAGCAGTGAGTCTCTTTTGCCGAAAGAGACCCAGTACTTC. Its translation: CASSESLLPKETQYF.

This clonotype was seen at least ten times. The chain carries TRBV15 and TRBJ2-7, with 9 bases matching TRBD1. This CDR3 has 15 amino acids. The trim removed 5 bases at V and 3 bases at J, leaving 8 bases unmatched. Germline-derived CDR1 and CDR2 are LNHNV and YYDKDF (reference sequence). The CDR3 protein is CATSDRDRAYYEQYF. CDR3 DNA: TGTGCCACCAGCGACCGGGACAGGGCATACTACGAGCAGTACTTC.

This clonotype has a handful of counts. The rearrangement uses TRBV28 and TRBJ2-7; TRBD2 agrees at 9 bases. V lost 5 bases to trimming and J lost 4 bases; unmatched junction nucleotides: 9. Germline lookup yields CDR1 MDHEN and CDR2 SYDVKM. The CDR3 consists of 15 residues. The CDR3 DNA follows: TGTGCCAGCAGTGAGCCCGGGACTAGCAGGTACGAGCAGTACTTC. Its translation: CASSEPGTSRYEQYF. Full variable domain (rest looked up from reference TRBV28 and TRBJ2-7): DVKVTQSSRYLVKRTGEKVFLECVQDMDHENMFWYRQDPGLGLRLIYFSYDVKMKEKGDIPEGYSVSREKKERFSLILESASTNQTSMYLCASSEPGTSRYEQYFGPGTRLTVT.

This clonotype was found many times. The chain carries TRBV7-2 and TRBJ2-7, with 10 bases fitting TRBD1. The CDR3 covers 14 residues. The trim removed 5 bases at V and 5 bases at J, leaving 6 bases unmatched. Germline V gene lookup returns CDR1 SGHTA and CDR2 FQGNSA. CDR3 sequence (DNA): TGTGCCAGCAGCCACCGGGACAGGGGTCACGAGCAGTACTTC. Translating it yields CASSHRDRGHEQYF.

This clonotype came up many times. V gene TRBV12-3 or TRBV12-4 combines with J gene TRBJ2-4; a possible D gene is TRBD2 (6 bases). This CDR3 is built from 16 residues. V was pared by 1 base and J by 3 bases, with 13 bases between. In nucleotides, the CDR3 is TGTGCCAGCAGTTTAGGCGGAGGGTCGGGCAAAAACATTCAGTACTTC. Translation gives CASSLGGGSGKNIQYF.

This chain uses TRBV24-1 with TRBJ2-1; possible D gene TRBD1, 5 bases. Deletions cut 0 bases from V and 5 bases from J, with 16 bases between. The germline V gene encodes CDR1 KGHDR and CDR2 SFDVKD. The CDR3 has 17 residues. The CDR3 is CATSDLPLGRSNNEQFF. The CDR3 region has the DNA TGTGCCACCAGTGATTTGCCCCTGGGGCGGTCAAACAATGAGCAGTTCTTC.

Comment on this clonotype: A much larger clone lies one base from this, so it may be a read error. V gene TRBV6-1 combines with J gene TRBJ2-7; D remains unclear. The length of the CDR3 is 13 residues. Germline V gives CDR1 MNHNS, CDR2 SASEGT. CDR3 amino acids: CAGRNGPSYEQYF. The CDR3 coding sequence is TGTGCCGGCAGGAATGGGCCCTCCTACGAGCAGTACTTC.

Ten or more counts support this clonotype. In DNA form, the CDR3 reads TGCAGTGCTAGAGGTGTCAGGGTGAACACTGAAGCTTTCTTT. As protein: CSARGVRVNTEAFF. V and J are TRBV20-1 and TRBJ1-1, with D tentatively TRBD1 (5 bases). Germline lookup yields CDR1 DFQATT and CDR2 SNEGSKA (reference sequence). Trimming left V 1 base short and J 0 bases short, with 9 bases between. This CDR3 contains 14 residues.

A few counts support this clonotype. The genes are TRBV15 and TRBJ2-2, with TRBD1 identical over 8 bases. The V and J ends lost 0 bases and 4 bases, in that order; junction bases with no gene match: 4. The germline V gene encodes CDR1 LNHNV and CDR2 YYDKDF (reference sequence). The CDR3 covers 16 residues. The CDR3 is CATSRDQTGVTGELFF. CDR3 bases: TGTGCCACCAGCAGAGACCAGACAGGGGTCACCGGGGAGCTGTTTTTT.

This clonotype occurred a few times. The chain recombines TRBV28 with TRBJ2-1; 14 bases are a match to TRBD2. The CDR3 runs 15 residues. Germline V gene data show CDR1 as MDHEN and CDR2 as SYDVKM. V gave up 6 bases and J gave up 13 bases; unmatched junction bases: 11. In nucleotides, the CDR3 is TGTGCCAGCAGCCCCGGGACTAGCGGGAGTGGGAACCAGTTCTTC. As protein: CASSPGTSGSGNQFF.

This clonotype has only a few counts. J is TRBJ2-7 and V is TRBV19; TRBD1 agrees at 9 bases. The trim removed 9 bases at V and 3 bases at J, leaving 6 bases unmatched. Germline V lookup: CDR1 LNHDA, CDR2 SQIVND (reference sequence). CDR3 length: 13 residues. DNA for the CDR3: TGTGCCAGCTCGGGACAGGGCGTCTACGAGCAGTACTTC. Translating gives CASSGQGVYEQYF. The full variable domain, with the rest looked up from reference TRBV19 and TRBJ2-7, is DGGITQSPKYLFRKEGQNVTLSCEQNLNHDAMYWYRQDPGQGLRLIYYSQIVNDFQKGDIAEGYSVSREKKESFPLTVTSAQKNPTAFYLCASSGQGVYEQYFGPGTRLTVT.

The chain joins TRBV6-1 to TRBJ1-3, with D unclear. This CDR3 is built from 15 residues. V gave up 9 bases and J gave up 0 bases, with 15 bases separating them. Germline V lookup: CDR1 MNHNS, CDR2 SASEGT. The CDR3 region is CASIRDLSSGNTIYF. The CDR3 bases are TGTGCCAGTATTCGGGATCTGAGCTCTGGAAACACCATATATTTT.

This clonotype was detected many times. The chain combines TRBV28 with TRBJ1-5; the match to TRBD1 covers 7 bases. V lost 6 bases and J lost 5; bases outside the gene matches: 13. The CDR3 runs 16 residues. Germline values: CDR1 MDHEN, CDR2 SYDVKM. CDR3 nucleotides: TGTGCCAGCAGACGTCCTTACGGGACAGAATATCAGCCCCAGCATTTT. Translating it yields CASRRPYGTEYQPQHF.

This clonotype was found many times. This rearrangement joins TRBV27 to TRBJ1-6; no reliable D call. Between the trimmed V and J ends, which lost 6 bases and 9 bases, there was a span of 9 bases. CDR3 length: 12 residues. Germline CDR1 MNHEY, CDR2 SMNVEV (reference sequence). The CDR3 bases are TGTGCCAGCAGCGAATACGGTTCACCCCTCCACTTT. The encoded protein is CASSEYGSPLHF.

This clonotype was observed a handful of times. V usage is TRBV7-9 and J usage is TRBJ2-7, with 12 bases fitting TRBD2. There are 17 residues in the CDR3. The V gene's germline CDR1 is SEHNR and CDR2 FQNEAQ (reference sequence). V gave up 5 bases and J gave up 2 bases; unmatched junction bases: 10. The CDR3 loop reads CASSPEDRLAGAYEQYF. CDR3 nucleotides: TGTGCCAGCAGCCCCGAGGACCGACTAGCGGGAGCCTACGAGCAGTACTTC.

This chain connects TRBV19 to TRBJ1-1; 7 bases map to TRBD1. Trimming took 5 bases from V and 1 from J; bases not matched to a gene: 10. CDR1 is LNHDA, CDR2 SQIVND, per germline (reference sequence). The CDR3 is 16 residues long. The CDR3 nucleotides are TGTGCCAGTAGTGGGTACAGGGGTCTCGGGAACACTGAAGCTTTCTTT. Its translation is CASSGYRGLGNTEAFF.

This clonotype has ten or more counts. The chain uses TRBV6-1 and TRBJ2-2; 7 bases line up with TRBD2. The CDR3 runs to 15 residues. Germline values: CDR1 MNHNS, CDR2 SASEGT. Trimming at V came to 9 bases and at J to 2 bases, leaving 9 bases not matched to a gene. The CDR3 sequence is CASPLASGNTGELFF. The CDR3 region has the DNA TGTGCCAGTCCCCTGGCTAGCGGAAACACCGGGGAGCTGTTTTTT.

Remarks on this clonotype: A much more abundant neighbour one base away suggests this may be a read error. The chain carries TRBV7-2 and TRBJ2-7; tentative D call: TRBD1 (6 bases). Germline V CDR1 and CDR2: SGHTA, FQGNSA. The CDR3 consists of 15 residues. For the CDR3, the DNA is TGTGCCTGCAGCTTAGGTGTCGGACAGTCCTACGAGCAGTACTTC. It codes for CACSLGVGQSYEQYF. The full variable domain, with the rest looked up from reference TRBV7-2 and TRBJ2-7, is GAGVSQSPSNKVTEKGKDVELRCDPISGHTALYWYRQSLGQGLEFLIYFQGNSAPDKSGLPSDRFSAERTGGSVSTLTIQRTQQEDSAVYLCACSLGVGQSYEQYFGPGTRLTVT.